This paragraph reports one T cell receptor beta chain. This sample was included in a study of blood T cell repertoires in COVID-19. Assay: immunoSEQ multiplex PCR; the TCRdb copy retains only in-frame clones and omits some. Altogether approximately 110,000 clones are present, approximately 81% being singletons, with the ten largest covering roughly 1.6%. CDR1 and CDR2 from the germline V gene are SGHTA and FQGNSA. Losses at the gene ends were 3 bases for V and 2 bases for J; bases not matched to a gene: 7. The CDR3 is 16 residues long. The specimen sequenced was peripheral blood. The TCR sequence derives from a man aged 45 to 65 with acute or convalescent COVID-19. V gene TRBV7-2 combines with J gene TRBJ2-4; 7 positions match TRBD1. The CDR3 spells CASSFSEGAPKNIQYF. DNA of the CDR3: TGTGCCAGCAGCTTTTCTGAGGGGGCTCCCAAAAACATTCAGTACTTC.